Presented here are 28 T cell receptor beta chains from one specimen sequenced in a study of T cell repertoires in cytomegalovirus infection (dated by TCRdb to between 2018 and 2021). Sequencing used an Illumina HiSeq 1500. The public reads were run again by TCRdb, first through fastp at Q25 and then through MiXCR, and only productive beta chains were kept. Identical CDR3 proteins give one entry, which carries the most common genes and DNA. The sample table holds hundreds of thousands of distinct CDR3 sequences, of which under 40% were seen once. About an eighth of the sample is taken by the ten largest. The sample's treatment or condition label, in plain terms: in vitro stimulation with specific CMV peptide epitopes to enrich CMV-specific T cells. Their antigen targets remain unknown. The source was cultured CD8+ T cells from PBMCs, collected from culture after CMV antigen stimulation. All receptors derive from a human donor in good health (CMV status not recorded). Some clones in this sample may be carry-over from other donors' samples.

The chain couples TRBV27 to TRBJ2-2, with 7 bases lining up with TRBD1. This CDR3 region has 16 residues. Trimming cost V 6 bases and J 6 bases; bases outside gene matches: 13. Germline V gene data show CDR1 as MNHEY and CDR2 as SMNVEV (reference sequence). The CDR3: CASSTWTVQGAGELFF. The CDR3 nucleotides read TGTGCCAGCAGCACCTGGACAGTCCAGGGGGCCGGGGAGCTGTTTTTT.

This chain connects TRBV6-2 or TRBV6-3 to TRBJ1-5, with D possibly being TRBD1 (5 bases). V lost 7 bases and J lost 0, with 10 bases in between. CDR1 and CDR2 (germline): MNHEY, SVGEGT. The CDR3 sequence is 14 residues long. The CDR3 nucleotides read TGTGCCAGCACGGGACTCGCTAGCAATCAGCCCCAGCATTTT. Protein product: CASTGLASNQPQHF.

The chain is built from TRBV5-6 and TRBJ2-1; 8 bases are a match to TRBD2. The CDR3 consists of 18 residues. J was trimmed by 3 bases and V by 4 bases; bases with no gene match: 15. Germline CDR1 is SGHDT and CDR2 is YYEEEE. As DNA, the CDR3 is TGTGCCAGCAGCACGGGGGGCTACGCGGGGGGCCACTACAATGAGCAGTTCTTC. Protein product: CASSTGGYAGGHYNEQFF.

The CDR3, as DNA: TGCGCCAGCAGCCAAGAGAAAGTCGGGGGGGGGGCAGATACGCAGTATTTT. It codes for CASSQEKVGGGADTQYF. This rearrangement joins TRBV4-3 to TRBJ2-3; 8 positions agree with TRBD2. CDR3 length: 17 residues. V lost 0 bases and J lost 4; bases outside the gene matches: 9. The germline CDR1 and CDR2 sequences are LGHNA and YSLEER.

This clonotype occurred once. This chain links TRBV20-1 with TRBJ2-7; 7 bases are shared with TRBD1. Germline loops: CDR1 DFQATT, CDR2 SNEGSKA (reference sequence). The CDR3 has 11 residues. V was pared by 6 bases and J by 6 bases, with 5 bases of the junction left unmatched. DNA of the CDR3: TGCAGTGCAACGACAGGGTTCGAGCAGTACGTC. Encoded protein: CSATTGFEQYV.

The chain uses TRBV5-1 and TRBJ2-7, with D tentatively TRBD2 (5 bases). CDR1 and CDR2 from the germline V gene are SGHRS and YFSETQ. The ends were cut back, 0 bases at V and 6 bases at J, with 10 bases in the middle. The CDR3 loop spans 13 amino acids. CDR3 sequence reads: CASSLATGSEQYF. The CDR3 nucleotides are TGCGCCAGCAGCTTGGCTACGGGGTCCGAGCAGTACTTC.

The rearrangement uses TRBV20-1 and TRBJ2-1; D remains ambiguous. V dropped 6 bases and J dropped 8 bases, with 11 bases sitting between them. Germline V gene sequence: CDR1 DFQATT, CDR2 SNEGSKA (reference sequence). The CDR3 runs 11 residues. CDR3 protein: CSATFPDEQFF. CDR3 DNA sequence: TGCAGTGCAACTTTCCCAGATGAGCAGTTCTTC.

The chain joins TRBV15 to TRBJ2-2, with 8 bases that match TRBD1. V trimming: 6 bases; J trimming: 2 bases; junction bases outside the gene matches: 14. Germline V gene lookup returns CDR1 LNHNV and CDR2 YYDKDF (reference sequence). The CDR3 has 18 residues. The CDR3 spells CATRGQDLLLLNTGELFF. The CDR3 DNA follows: TGTGCCACCAGGGGACAGGACCTACTGCTCTTAAACACCGGGGAGCTGTTTTTT.

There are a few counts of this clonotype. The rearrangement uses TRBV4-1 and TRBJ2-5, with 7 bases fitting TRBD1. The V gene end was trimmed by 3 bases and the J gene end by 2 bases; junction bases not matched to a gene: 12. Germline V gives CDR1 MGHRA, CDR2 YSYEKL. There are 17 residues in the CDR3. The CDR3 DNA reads TGCGCCAGCAGCCAGGCTACACAGGGGAGCTATCAAGAGACCCAGTACTTC. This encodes CASSQATQGSYQETQYF.

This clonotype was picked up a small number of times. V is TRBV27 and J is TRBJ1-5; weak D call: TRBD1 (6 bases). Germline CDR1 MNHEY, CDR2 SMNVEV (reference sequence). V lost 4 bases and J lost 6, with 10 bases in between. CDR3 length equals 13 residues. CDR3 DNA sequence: TGTGCCAGCAGTTCACCAGGGGTTCAGCCCCAGCATTTT. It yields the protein CASSSPGVQPQHF.

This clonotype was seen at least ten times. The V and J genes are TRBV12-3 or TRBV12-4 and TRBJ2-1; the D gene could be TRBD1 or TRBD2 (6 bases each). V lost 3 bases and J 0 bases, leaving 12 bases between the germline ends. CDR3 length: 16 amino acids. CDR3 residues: CASSLIGGSSYNEQFF. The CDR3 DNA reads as TGTGCCAGCAGTTTGATAGGGGGGAGCTCCTACAATGAGCAGTTCTTC.

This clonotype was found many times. The CDR3 bases are TGTGCCAGCAGCTTCGGCGGGGCGAATACGCAGTATTTT. Its translation is CASSFGGANTQYF. The V and J genes are TRBV7-6 and TRBJ2-3; D is perhaps TRBD2 (6 bases). CDR1 and CDR2 from the germline V gene are SGHVS and FNYEAQ. The CDR3 contains 13 residues. Trimming took off 3 bases at V and 7 bases at J, with 11 bases between the two ends. Complete variable domain (other parts from reference TRBV7-6 and TRBJ2-3): GAGVSQSPRYKVTKRGQDVALRCDPISGHVSLYWYRQALGQGPEFLTYFNYEAQQDKSGLPNDRFSAERPEGSISTLTIQRTEQRDSAMYRCASSFGGANTQYFGPGTRLTVL.

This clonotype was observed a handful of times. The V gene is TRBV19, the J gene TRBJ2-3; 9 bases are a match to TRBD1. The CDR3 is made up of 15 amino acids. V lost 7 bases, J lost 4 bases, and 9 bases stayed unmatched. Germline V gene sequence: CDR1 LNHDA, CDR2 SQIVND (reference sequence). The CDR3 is CASTTGTGSSDTQYF. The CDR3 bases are TGTGCCAGTACTACCGGGACAGGGTCGTCAGATACGCAGTATTTT.

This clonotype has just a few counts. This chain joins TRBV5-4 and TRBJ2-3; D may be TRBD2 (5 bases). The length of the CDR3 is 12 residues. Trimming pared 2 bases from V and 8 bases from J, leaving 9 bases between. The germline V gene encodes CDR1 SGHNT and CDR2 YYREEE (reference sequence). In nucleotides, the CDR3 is TGTGCCAGCAGCTTTCCTGAGGGTACGCAGTATTTT. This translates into CASSFPEGTQYF.

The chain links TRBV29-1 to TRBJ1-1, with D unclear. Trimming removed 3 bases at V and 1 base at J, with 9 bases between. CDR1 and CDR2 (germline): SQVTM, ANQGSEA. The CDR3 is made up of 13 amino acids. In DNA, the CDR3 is TGCAGCGTTGAGGAGGTGGGGAACACTGAAGCTTTCTTT. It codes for CSVEEVGNTEAFF.

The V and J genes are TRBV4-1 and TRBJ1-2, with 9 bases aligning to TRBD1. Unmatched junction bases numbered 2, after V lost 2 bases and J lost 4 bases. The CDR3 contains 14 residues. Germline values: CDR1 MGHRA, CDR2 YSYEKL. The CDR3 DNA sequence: TGCGCCAGCAGCCAAACAGGGGGCACCTATGGCTACACCTTC. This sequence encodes CASSQTGGTYGYTF.

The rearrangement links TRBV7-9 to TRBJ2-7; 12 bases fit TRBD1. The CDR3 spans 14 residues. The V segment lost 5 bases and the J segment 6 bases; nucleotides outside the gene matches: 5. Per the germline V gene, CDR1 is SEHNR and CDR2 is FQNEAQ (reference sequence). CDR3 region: CASSQGQGAGEQYF. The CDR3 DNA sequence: TGTGCCAGCAGCCAGGGACAGGGGGCGGGCGAGCAGTACTTC.

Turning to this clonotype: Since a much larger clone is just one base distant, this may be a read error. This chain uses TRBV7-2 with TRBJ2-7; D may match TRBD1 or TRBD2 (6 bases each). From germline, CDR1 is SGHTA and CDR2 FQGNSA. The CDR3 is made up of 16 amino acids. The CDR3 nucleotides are TGTGCCAGCAGCTTAGTTAGCGGCCAGGGGTTCCTCGAGCGGTACTTC. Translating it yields CASSLVSGQGFLERYF.

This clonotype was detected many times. In nucleotides, the CDR3 is TGTGCCATACGGTGGGACACGTCCCGGGGCACAGATACGCAGTATTTT. Translation gives CAIRWDTSRGTDTQYF. The chain combines TRBV7-8 with TRBJ2-3, with D maybe TRBD1 (6 bases). The CDR3 has 16 residues. The germline gives CDR1 SGHVS, CDR2 FQNEAQ. Trimming removed 10 bases at V and 1 base at J, with 21 bases between.

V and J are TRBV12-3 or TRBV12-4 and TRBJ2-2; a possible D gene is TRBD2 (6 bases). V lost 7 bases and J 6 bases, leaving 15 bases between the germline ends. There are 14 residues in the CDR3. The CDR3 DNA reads TGTGCCAGCACCTTGGGGGGAGACTCCGGGGAGCTGTTTTTT. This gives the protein CASTLGGDSGELFF.

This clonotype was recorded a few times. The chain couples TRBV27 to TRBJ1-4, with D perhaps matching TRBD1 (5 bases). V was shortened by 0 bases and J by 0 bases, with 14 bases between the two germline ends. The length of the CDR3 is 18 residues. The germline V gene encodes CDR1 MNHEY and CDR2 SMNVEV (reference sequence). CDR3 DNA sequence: TGTGCCAGCAGTTTATCGGGGGACCCCTACTCAACTAATGAAAAACTGTTTTTT. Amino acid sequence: CASSLSGDPYSTNEKLFF.

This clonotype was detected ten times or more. CDR3 DNA sequence: TGTGCCAGCAGCTTAAGTGGGGGGACCAATCAGCCCCAGCATTTT. Translated: CASSLSGGTNQPQHF. The rearrangement uses TRBV27 and TRBJ1-5, with TRBD1 as a possible D gene (5 bases). The CDR3 length is 15 residues. Germline values: CDR1 MNHEY, CDR2 SMNVEV (reference sequence). V shed 6 bases and J shed 3 bases, with 15 bases lying between them.

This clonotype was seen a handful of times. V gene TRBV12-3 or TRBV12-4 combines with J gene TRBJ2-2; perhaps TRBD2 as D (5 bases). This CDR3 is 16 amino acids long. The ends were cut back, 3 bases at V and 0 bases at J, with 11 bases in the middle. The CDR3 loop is CASSFTTGTNTGELFF. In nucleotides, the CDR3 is TGTGCCAGCAGTTTTACGACGGGGACGAACACCGGGGAGCTGTTTTTT.

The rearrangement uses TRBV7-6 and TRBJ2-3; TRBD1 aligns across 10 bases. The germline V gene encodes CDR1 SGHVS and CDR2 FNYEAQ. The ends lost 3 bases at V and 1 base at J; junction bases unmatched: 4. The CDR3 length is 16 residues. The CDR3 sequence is CASSLTGGGGTDTQYF. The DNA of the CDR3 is TGTGCCAGCAGCTTGACAGGGGGCGGGGGCACAGATACGCAGTATTTT.

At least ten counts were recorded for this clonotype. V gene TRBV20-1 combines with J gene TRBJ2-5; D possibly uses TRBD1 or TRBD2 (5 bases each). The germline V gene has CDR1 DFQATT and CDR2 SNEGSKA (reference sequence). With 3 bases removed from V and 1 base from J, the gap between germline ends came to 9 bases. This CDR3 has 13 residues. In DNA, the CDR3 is TGCAGTGCTAGTTGGGGGATCCAAGAGACCCAGTACTTC. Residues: CSASWGIQETQYF.

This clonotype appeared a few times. CDR3 loop: CASSTRDRVGEQFF. The CDR3 DNA follows: TGTGCCAGCAGTACCCGGGACAGGGTCGGTGAGCAGTTCTTC. V and J are TRBV6-1 and TRBJ2-1; 9 bases map to TRBD1. CDR1 MNHNS and CDR2 SASEGT come from the germline V gene. The CDR3 runs 14 residues. V lost 5 bases to trimming and J lost 9 bases; unmatched junction nucleotides: 8.

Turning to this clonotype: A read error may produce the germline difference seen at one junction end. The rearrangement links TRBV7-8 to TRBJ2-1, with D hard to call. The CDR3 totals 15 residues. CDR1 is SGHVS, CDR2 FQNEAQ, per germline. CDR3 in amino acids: CANSPYRSSYNEQFF. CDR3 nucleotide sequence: TGTGCCAACAGCCCCTATAGGAGCTCCTACAATGAGCAGTTCTTC.

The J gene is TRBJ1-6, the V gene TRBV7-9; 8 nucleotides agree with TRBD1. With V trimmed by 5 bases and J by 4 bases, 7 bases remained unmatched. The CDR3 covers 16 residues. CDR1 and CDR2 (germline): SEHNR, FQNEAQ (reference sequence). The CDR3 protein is CASSHTGGPYNSPLHF. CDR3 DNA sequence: TGTGCCAGCAGCCATACAGGGGGTCCGTATAATTCACCCCTCCACTTT.